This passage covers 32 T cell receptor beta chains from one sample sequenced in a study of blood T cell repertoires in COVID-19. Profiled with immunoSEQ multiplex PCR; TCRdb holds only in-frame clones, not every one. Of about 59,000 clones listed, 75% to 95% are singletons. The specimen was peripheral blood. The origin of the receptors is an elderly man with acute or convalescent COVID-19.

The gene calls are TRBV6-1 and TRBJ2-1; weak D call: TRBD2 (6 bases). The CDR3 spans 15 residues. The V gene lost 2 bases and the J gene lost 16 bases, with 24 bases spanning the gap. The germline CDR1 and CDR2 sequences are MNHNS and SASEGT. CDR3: CASSESYTGLENFFF. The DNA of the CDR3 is TGTGCCAGCAGTGAATCCTACACGGGACTGGAAAATTTCTTCTTC.

The CDR3 region has the DNA TGCGCCAGCAGCGAACAGGGGCGCCTAAGCTCAGATACGCAGTATTTT. It encodes CASSEQGRLSSDTQYF. V usage is TRBV5-1 and J usage is TRBJ2-3, with 7 nucleotides matching TRBD1. The V gene end was trimmed by 4 bases and the J gene end by 4 bases; junction bases not matched to a gene: 12. Germline-derived CDR1 and CDR2 are SGHRS and YFSETQ. The CDR3 consists of 16 residues.

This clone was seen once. CDR3 residues: CASSTGQGGYGYTF. The CDR3 DNA reads as TGCGCCAGCAGCACCGGACAGGGGGGGTATGGCTACACCTTC. The chain has TRBV5-1 and TRBJ1-2; 10 nucleotides line up with TRBD1. CDR3 size: 14 residues. Losses at the gene ends were 4 bases for V and 5 bases for J; bases not matched to a gene: 5. Germline V gene lookup returns CDR1 SGHRS and CDR2 YFSETQ.

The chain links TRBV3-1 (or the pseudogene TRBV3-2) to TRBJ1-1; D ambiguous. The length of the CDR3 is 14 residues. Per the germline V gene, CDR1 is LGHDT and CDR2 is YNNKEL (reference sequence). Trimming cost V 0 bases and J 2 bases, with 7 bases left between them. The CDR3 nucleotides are TGTGCCAGCAGCCAAGAAGGAGCTAACACTGAAGCTTTCTTT. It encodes CASSQEGANTEAFF.

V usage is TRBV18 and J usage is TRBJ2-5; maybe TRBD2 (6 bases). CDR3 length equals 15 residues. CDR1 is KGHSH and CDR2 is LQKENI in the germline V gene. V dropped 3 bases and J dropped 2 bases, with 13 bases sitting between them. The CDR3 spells CASSPPWGLQETQYF. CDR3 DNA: TGTGCCAGCTCACCCCCATGGGGACTGCAAGAGACCCAGTACTTC.

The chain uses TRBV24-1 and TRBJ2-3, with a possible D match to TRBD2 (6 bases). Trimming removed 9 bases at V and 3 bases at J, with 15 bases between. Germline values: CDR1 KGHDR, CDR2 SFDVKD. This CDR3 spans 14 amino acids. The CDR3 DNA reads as TGTGCCACCGGGTCCGGGACTTCAACAGATACGCAGTATTTT. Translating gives CATGSGTSTDTQYF.

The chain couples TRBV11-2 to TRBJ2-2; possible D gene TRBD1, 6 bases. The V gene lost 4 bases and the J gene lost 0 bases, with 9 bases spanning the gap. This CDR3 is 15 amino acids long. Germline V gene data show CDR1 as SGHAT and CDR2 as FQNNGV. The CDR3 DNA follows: TGTGCCAGCAGCTCTGACAGGACGAACACCGGGGAGCTGTTTTTT. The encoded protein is CASSSDRTNTGELFF.

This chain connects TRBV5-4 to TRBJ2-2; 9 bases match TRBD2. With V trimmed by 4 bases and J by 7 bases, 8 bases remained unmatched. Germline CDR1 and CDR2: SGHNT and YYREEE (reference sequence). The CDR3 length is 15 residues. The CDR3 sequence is CASSPGTSWGGELFF. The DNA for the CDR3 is TGTGCCAGCAGCCCCGGGACTAGCTGGGGCGGGGAGCTGTTTTTT.

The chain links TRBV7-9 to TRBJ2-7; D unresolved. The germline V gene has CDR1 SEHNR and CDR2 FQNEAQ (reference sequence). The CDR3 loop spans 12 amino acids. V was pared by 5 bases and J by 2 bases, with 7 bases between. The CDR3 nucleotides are TGTGCCAGCAGCCCACAGACCTACGAGCAGTACTTC. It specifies CASSPQTYEQYF.

CDR3 in amino acids: CASRSLLGTSDGLNYGYTF. As DNA, the CDR3 is TGTGCCAGCAGATCTCTGCTTGGGACATCCGATGGGCTCAACTATGGCTACACCTTC. The V call is TRBV28, the J call TRBJ1-2, with D possibly matching TRBD1 (6 bases). Germline V gene sequence: CDR1 MDHEN, CDR2 SYDVKM. Trimming removed 6 bases from V and 2 bases from J, with 28 bases in between. CDR3 size: 19 residues.

The CDR3 region is CASRANRELSPLHF. The CDR3 DNA follows: TGTGCCAGCAGAGCCAACAGGGAGCTCTCACCCCTCCACTTT. J is TRBJ1-6 and V is TRBV27, with a possible D match to TRBD1 (6 bases). The CDR3 contains 14 residues. The V gene's germline CDR1 is MNHEY and CDR2 SMNVEV (reference sequence). Trimming pared 6 bases from V and 10 bases from J, leaving 16 bases between.

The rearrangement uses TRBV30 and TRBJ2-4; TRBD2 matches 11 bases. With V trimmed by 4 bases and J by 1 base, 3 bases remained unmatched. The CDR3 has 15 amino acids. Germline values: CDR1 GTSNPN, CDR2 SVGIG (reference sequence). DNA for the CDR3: TGTGCCTGGACGTTAGCGGGGGGGGCCAAAAACATTCAGTACTTC. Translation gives CAWTLAGGAKNIQYF.

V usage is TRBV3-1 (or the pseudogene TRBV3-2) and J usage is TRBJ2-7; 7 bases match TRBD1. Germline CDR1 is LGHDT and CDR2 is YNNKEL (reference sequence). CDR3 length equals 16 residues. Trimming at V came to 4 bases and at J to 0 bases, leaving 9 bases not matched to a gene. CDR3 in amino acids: CASSPPPDRSSYEQYF. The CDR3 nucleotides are TGTGCCAGCAGCCCCCCCCCGGACAGGAGCTCCTACGAGCAGTACTTC.

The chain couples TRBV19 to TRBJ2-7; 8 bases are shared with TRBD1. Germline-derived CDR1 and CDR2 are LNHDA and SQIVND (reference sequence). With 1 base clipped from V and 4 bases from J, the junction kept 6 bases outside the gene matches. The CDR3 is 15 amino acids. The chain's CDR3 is CASSIAAGGFYEQYF. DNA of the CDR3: TGTGCCAGTAGTATAGCGGCAGGGGGCTTTTACGAGCAGTACTTC.

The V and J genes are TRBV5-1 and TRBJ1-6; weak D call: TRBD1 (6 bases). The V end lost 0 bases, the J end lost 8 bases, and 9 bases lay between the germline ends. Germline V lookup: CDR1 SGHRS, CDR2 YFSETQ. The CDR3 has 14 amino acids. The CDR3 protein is CASSLVQGYSPLHF. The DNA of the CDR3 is TGCGCCAGCAGCTTGGTACAGGGTTATTCACCCCTCCACTTT.

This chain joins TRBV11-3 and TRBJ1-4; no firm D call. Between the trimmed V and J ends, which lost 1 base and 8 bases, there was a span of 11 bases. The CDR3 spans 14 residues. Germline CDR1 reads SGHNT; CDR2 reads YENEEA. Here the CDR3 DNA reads TGTGCCAGCAGCTTAGTCAGGCGTCCCGAAAAACTGTTTTTT. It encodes CASSLVRRPEKLFF.

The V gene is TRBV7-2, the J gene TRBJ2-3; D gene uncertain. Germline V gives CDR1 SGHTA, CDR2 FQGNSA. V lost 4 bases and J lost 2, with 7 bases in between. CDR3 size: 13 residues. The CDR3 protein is CASSSRFTDTQYF. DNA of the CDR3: TGTGCCAGCAGCTCCAGATTCACAGATACGCAGTATTTT.

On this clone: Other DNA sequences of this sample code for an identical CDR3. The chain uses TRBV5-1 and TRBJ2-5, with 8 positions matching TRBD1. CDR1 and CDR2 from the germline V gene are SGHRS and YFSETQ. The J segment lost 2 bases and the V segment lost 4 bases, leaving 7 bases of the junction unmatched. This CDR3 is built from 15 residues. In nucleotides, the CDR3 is TGCGCCAGCAGCCTCGACGGGACAGGACAAGAGACCCAGTACTTC. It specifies CASSLDGTGQETQYF. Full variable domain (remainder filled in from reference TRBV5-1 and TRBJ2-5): KAGVTQTPRYLIKTRGQQVTLSCSPISGHRSVSWYQQTPGQGLQFLFEYFSETQRNKGNFPGRFSGRQFSNSRSEMNVSTLELGDSALYLCASSLDGTGQETQYFGPGTRLLVL.

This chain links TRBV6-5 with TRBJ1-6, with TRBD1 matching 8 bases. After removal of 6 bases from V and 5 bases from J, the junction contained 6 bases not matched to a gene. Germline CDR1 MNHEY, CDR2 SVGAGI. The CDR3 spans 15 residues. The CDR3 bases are TGTGCCAGCAGAAAAGACAGGGGTGATAATTCACCCCTCCACTTT. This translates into CASRKDRGDNSPLHF.

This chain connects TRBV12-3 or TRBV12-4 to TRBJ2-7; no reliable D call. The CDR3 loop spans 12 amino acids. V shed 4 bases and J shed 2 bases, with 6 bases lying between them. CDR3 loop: CASSSGAYEQYF. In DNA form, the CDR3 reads TGTGCCAGCAGTTCCGGAGCCTACGAGCAGTACTTC.

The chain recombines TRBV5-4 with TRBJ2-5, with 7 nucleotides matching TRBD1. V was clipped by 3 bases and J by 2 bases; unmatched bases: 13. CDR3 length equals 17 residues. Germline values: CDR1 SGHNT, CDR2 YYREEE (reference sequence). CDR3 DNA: TGTGCCAGCAGCTCCTTGACAGGGCTCAATACGCAAGAGACCCAGTACTTC. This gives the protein CASSSLTGLNTQETQYF.

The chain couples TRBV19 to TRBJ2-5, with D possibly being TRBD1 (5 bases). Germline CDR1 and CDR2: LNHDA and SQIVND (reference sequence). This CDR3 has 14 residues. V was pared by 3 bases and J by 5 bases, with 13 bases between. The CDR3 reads CASSIGPGLETQYF. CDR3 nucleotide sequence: TGTGCCAGTAGTATTGGGCCAGGGTTGGAGACCCAGTACTTC.

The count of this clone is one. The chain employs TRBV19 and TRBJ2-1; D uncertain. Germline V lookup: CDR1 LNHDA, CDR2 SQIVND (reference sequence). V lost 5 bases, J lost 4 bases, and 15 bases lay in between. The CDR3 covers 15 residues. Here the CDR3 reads CASSPGNNPYNEQFF. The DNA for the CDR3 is TGTGCCAGTAGTCCAGGAAACAATCCATACAATGAGCAGTTCTTC.

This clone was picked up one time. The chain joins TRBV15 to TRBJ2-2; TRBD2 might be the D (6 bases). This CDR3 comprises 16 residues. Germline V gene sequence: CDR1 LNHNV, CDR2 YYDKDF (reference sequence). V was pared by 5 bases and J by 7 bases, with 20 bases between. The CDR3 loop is CATSRDGSRGVGELFF. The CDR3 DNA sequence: TGTGCCACCAGCCGTGACGGGAGTCGAGGGGTCGGGGAGCTGTTTTTT.

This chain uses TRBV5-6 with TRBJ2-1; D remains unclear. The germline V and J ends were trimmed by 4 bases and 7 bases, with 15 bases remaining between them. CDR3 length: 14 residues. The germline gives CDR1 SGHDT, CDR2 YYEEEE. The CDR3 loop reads CASSLWLEWNEQFF. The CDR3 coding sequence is TGTGCCAGCAGCCTGTGGCTAGAATGGAATGAGCAGTTCTTC.

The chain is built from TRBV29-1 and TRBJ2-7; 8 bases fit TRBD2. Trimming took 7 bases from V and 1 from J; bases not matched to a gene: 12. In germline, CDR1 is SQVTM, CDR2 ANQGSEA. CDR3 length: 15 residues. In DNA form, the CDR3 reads TGCAGCGCCCTTCGGGCGGGGGGATCTTCCTACGAGCAGTACTTC. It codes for CSALRAGGSSYEQYF.

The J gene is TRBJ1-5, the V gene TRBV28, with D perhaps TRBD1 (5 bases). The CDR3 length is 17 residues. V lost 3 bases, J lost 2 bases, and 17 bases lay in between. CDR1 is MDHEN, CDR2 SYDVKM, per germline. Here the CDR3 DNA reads TGTGCCAGCAGTTTGGAGGGGTGGGCAGGAGGCAATCAGCCCCAGCATTTT. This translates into CASSLEGWAGGNQPQHF.

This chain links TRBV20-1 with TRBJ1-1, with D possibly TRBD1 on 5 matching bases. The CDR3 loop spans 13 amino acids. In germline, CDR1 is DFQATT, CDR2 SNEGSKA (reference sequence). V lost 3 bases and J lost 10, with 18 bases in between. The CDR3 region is CSASPGGVRGAFF. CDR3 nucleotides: TGCAGTGCTAGTCCCGGAGGGGTCCGGGGAGCTTTCTTT.

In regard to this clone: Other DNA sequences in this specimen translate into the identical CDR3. CDR3 nucleotide sequence: TGCGCCAGCAGCTTCGAAGGGGGCACTGAAGCTTTCTTT. It encodes CASSFEGGTEAFF. The chain links TRBV5-1 to TRBJ1-1, with a weak D call TRBD1 (6 bases). Trimming took off 2 bases at V and 4 bases at J, with 9 bases between the two ends. CDR1 is SGHRS, CDR2 YFSETQ, per germline. The CDR3 sequence is 13 residues long.

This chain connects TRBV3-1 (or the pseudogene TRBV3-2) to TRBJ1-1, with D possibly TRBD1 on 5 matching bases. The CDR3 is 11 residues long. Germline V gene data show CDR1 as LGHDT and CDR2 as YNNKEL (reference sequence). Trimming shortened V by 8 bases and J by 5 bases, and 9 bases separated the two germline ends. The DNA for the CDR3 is TGTGCCAGCCGGGGGGGTACTGAAGCTTTCTTT. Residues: CASRGGTEAFF.

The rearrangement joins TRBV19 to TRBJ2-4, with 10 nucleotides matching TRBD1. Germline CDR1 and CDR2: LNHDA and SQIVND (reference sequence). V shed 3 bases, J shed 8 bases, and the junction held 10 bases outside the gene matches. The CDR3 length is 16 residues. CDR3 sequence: CASSINTGQGRDIQYF. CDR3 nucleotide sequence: TGTGCCAGTAGTATCAACACGGGACAGGGGCGGGACATTCAGTACTTC. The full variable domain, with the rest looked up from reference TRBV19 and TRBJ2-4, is DGGITQSPKYLFRKEGQNVTLSCEQNLNHDAMYWYRQDPGQGLRLIYYSQIVNDFQKGDIAEGYSVSREKKESFPLTVTSAQKNPTAFYLCASSINTGQGRDIQYFGAGTRLSVL.

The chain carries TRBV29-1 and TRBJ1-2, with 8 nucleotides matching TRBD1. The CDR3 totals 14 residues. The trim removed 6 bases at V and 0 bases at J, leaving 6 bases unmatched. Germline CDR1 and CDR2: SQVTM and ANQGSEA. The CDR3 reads CSVRTGTTNYGYTF. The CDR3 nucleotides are TGCAGCGTACGGACAGGGACGACTAACTATGGCTACACCTTC.